Described below is a single T cell receptor beta chain sequence and its context. Its antigen is not identified. Libraries of TCR beta came from iRepertoire HTBI primers plus Arm-PCR of CDR3 regions. TCRdb analysed the multiplex PCR reads with MiXCR anew, one entry per CDR3 protein. The table shows about 470,000 distinct CDR3 sequences, with around 20% occurring only once. Germline CDR1 MDHEN, CDR2 SYDVKM. V was trimmed by 3 bases and J by 2 bases, leaving 15 bases between them. This CDR3 comprises 16 residues. This sample stems from a study of regulatory T cells in long-lasting Graves disease. Study-wide results and limits: Persistent patients had more shared public clonotypes (2,741) than new patients (roughly 940).

The time point: persistent/refractory GD, antithyroid drugs over 5 years with positive TRAb. Preparation of the TCR library used RNA extracted from PBMCs. Patients were from an endocrinology department in Xi'an, China. J is TRBJ2-3 and V is TRBV28, with D perhaps matching TRBD2 (6 bases). The input for sequencing was peripheral blood mononuclear cells (PBMCs), taken when the disease was refractory, from a patient treated with antithyroid drugs. The TCR sequence derives from a female donor with Graves disease. The CDR3 DNA sequence: TGTGCCAGCAGTTTTTGGGACTCAACCCTCACAGATACGCAGTATTTT. Protein sequence: CASSFWDSTLTDTQYF. Filled out from reference TRBV28 and TRBJ2-3, the complete variable domain reads DVKVTQSSRYLVKRTGEKVFLECVQDMDHENMFWYRQDPGLGLRLIYFSYDVKMKEKGDIPEGYSVSREKKERFSLILESASTNQTSMYLCASSFWDSTLTDTQYFGPGTRLTVL.